A single sample gave rise to the 19 T cell receptor beta chains below, sequenced in a study of Tregs in tolerant kidney transplant recipients. The assay was immunoSEQ multiplex PCR, and TCRdb's table has in-frame clones only and misses some. Among around 43,000 clones listed, roughly nine tenths were seen once. Sequenced input: Tregs from blood. The receptors stem from a human donor in good health.

V and J are TRBV18 and TRBJ2-1; possible D gene TRBD2, 6 bases. Trimming took 2 bases from V and 9 from J, leaving 8 bases between them. Germline V gene data show CDR1 as KGHSH and CDR2 as LQKENI. The CDR3 totals 12 residues. The CDR3 protein is CASSPGGGEQFF. DNA of the CDR3: TGTGCCAGCTCACCAGGGGGAGGTGAGCAGTTCTTC.

In the case of this clone: One end of the junction does not line up with germline, which may come from a read error. The rearrangement uses TRBV19 and TRBJ1-1, with D tentatively TRBD1 (5 bases). The CDR3 contains 14 residues. Germline V gives CDR1 LNHDA, CDR2 SQIVND (reference sequence). In nucleotides, the CDR3 is TGTGCCAGTAGTATGGGGACGGAGAACAGTGAAGCTTTCTTT. It yields the protein CASSMGTENSEAFF.

The chain recombines TRBV6-5 with TRBJ1-1; no firm D call. The CDR3 is made up of 16 amino acids. CDR1 is MNHEY and CDR2 is SVGAGI in the germline V gene. Trimming shortened V by 4 bases and J by 3 bases, and 18 bases separated the two germline ends. The CDR3, as DNA: TGTGCCAGCAGTTCGTCAGGACGATTCCCATACACTGAAGCTTTCTTT. It yields the protein CASSSSGRFPYTEAFF.

The chain combines TRBV18 with TRBJ1-2; TRBD1 might be the D (5 bases). Trimming cost V 3 bases and J 4 bases, with 15 bases left between them. This CDR3 spans 15 amino acids. In germline, CDR1 is KGHSH, CDR2 LQKENI. The CDR3 DNA reads as TGTGCCAGCTCACCGCTTACAGGAGATCTCTATGGCTACACCTTC. It specifies CASSPLTGDLYGYTF.

The chain joins TRBV14 to TRBJ2-5; D not certain. V was pared by 2 bases and J by 5 bases, with 21 bases between. Germline V gives CDR1 SGHDN, CDR2 FVKESK. The CDR3 length is 17 residues. CDR3 DNA: TGTGCCAGCAGCCAACAACCGATCCCCGTGGTTCCTGAGACCCAGTACTTC. The encoded protein is CASSQQPIPVVPETQYF. The full variable domain, its missing parts supplied by reference TRBV14 and TRBJ2-5, is EAGVTQFPSHSVIEKGQTVTLRCDPISGHDNLYWYRRVMGKEIKFLLHFVKESKQDESGMPNNRFLAERTGGTYSTLKVQPAELEDSGVYFCASSQQPIPVVPETQYFGPGTRLLVL.

Details on this clone: This specimen includes other DNA sequences encoding the same CDR3. The rearrangement joins TRBV5-6 to TRBJ2-3; no definite D call. CDR1 and CDR2 from the germline V gene are SGHDT and YYEEEE. Trimming cost V 0 bases and J 1 base, with 3 bases left between them. This CDR3 has 13 residues. Here the CDR3 DNA reads TGTGCCAGCAGCTTGGTCGGCACAGATACGCAGTATTTT. Amino acid sequence: CASSLVGTDTQYF.

The rearrangement links TRBV2 to TRBJ1-5; no clear D gene. From germline, CDR1 is SNHLY and CDR2 FYNNEI. V shed 9 bases and J shed 3 bases, with 12 bases lying between them. This CDR3 region has 13 residues. CDR3 protein: CASTGGNNQPQHF. CDR3 nucleotide sequence: TGTGCCAGTACTGGAGGGAACAATCAGCCCCAGCATTTT.

The chain links TRBV7-6 to TRBJ2-7; D is uncertain. The CDR3 spans 13 residues. Germline CDR1 is SGHVS and CDR2 is FNYEAQ. V was clipped by 0 bases and J by 0 bases, with 3 bases between them. The CDR3 is CASSLARSYEQYF. CDR3 coding DNA: TGTGCCAGCAGCTTAGCGCGCTCCTACGAGCAGTACTTC.

The chain joins TRBV9 to TRBJ1-6, with TRBD1 matching 7 bases. Germline V gene lookup returns CDR1 SGDLS and CDR2 YYNGEE. With 4 bases clipped from V and 9 bases from J, the junction kept 7 bases outside the gene matches. There are 14 residues in the CDR3. CDR3 DNA sequence: TGTGCCAGCAGCCCCGACAGGGTCCGTTCACCCCTCCACTTT. This codes for CASSPDRVRSPLHF. The entire variable domain, with the rest obtained from reference TRBV9 and TRBJ1-6, is as follows: DSGVTQTPKHLITATGQRVTLRCSPRSGDLSVYWYQQSLDQGLQFLIQYYNGEERAKGNILERFSAQQFPDLHSELNLSSLELGDSALYFCASSPDRVRSPLHFGNGTRLTVT.

The V gene is TRBV4-1, the J gene TRBJ1-5; D may be TRBD1 (5 bases). Trimming removed 1 base at V and 4 bases at J, with 14 bases between. The length of the CDR3 is 16 residues. Germline-derived CDR1 and CDR2 are MGHRA and YSYEKL. The CDR3 nucleotides read TGCGCCAGCAGCCAAGCCCGAGGCAGGGTGAATCAGCCCCAGCATTTT. Encoded protein: CASSQARGRVNQPQHF.

The rearrangement links TRBV5-1 to TRBJ1-6, with D possibly matching TRBD1 (6 bases). With 0 bases removed from V and 9 bases from J, the gap between germline ends came to 16 bases. Germline V lookup: CDR1 SGHRS, CDR2 YFSETQ. The CDR3 is 16 amino acids. DNA for the CDR3: TGCGCCAGCAGCTTGGCCCCCGGCAGGGGAGCTTCACCCCTCCACTTT. This gives the protein CASSLAPGRGASPLHF.

The chain is built from TRBV6-1 and TRBJ1-4; possibly TRBD1 for D (6 bases). This CDR3 comprises 15 residues. Germline-derived CDR1 and CDR2 are MNHNS and SASEGT. The V end was cut by 2 bases, the J end by 4 bases, with 11 bases between. CDR3 in amino acids: CASSEYRASNEKLFF. The CDR3 DNA is TGTGCCAGCAGTGAATACAGGGCCAGTAATGAAAAACTGTTTTTT.

The chain carries TRBV19 and TRBJ1-1, with D hard to call. Trimming cost V 4 bases and J 4 bases, with 13 bases left between them. The CDR3 consists of 14 residues. CDR1 and CDR2 (germline): LNHDA, SQIVND (reference sequence). This CDR3 is CASSTRRSTTEAFF. The CDR3 DNA is TGTGCCAGTAGTACCCGACGATCGACCACTGAAGCTTTCTTT.

The chain has TRBV7-2 and TRBJ1-5; 8 bases match TRBD1. V trimming: 3 bases; J trimming: 11 bases; junction bases outside the gene matches: 6. Germline values: CDR1 SGHTA, CDR2 FQGNSA. This CDR3 has 13 residues. The DNA of the CDR3 is TGTGCCAGCAGCTTTGGACAGGGTGTAGCCCAGCATTTT. Its protein is CASSFGQGVAQHF.

V and J are TRBV30 and TRBJ2-5, with no clear D. V lost 0 bases and J lost 0, with 8 bases in between. The CDR3 runs to 14 residues. Germline V gives CDR1 GTSNPN, CDR2 SVGIG (reference sequence). The CDR3 protein is CAWSVGPYQETQYF. The CDR3 nucleotides are TGTGCCTGGAGTGTCGGACCGTACCAAGAGACCCAGTACTTC.

The genes are TRBV19 and TRBJ2-5; D possibly matches TRBD1 or TRBD2 (5 bases each). V was clipped by 0 bases and J by 5 bases, with 7 bases between them. This CDR3 region has 13 residues. From germline, CDR1 is LNHDA and CDR2 SQIVND (reference sequence). CDR3 coding DNA: TGTGCCAGTAGTATAGATCGGGGCGAGACCCAGTACTTC. It specifies CASSIDRGETQYF.

The genes are TRBV27 and TRBJ1-3; unclear D gene. CDR3 length: 14 residues. Trimming left V 0 bases short and J 4 bases short, with 7 bases between. Germline CDR1 is MNHEY and CDR2 is SMNVEV (reference sequence). CDR3 sequence reads: CASSLSALGNTIYF. CDR3 DNA sequence: TGTGCCAGCAGTTTATCGGCACTGGGAAACACCATATATTTT.

The rearrangement links TRBV11-2 to TRBJ1-3; the D gene is possibly TRBD1 (5 bases). Germline values: CDR1 SGHAT, CDR2 FQNNGV. The length of the CDR3 is 15 residues. V lost 3 bases, J lost 0 bases, and 9 bases lay in between. CDR3 sequence: CASSLGPYSGNTIYF. The DNA of the CDR3 is TGTGCCAGCAGCTTGGGGCCATACTCTGGAAACACCATATATTTT.

Here the CDR3 reads CASSFPLAFIKETQYF. CDR3 nucleotide sequence: TGTGCCAGCAGCTTCCCACTAGCGTTCATTAAAGAGACCCAGTACTTC. The chain links TRBV7-2 to TRBJ2-5, with 7 bases identical to TRBD2. Germline-derived CDR1 and CDR2 are SGHTA and FQGNSA. The V segment lost 3 bases and the J segment 3 bases; nucleotides outside the gene matches: 10. The CDR3 is 16 residues long. The entire variable domain, with the rest obtained from reference TRBV7-2 and TRBJ2-5, is as follows: GAGVSQSPSNKVTEKGKDVELRCDPISGHTALYWYRQSLGQGLEFLIYFQGNSAPDKSGLPSDRFSAERTGGSVSTLTIQRTQQEDSAVYLCASSFPLAFIKETQYFGPGTRLLVL.